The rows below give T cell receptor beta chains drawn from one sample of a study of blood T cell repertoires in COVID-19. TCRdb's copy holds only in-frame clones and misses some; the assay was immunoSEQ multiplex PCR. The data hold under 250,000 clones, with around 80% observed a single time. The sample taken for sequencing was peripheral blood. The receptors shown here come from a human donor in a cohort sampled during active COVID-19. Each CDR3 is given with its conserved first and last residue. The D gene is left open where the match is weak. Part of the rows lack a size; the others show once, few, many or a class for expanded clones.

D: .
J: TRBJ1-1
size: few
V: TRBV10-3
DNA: TGTGCCATCACCGGGACACTAAACACTGAAGCTTTCTTT
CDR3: CAITGTLNTEAFF

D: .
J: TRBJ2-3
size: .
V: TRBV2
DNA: TGTGCCAGCAGTGAGAGAGATACGCAGTATTTT
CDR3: CASSERDTQYF

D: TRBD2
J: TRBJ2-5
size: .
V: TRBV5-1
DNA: TGCGCCAGCAGCTTGAGGGTAGCGGGGGAACAAGAGACCCAGTACTTC
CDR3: CASSLRVAGEQETQYF

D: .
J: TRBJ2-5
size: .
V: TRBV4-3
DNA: TGCGCCAGCAGCCAAGAAGGGAGGCAGACCCAGTACTTC
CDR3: CASSQEGRQTQYF

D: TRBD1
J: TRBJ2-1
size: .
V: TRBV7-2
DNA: TGTGCCAGCAGCTTACATTCGTATGGGACAGGGGGGAATGAGCAGTTCTTC
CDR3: CASSLHSYGTGGNEQFF

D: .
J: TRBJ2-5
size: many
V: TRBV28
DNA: TGTGCCAGCACCGAGGTCCTTTCGGAGACCCAGTACTTC
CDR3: CASTEVLSETQYF

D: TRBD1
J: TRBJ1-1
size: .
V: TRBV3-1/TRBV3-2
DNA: TGTGCCAGCAGCCAGAGGGGGCATGGTGAAGCTTTCTTT
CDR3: CASSQRGHGEAFF

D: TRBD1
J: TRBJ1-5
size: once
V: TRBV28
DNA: TGTGCCAGCAGGGTCGGGACAGATTATAGCAATCAGCCCCAGCATTTT
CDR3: CASRVGTDYSNQPQHF

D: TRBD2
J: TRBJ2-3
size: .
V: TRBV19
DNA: TGTGCCAGTAGTGCTAGCGGGAGGGCCGAGGCAGATACGCAGTATTTT
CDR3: CASSASGRAEADTQYF

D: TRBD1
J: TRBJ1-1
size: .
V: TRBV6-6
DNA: TGTGCCAGCAGTTACTCGTCAGGGGGTATGGAAGCTTTCTTT
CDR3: CASSYSSGGMEAFF

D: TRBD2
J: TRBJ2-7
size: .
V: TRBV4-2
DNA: TGTGCCAGCAGCCAAGAAATCGGAGCGGGAGTCACGTACGAGCAGTACTTC
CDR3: CASSQEIGAGVTYEQYF

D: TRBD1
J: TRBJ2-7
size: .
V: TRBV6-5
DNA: TGTGCCAGCAGCCGACAGGGTTCCCACGAGCAGTACTTC
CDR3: CASSRQGSHEQYF

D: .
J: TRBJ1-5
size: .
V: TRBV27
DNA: TGTGCCAGCAGTTCCCAAAGACAGCCACGTCAGCCCCAGCATTTT
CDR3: CASSSQRQPRQPQHF

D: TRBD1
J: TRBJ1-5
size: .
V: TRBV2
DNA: TGTGCCACGACAGGGGAGGCCAATCAGCCCCAGCATTTT
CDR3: CATTGEANQPQHF

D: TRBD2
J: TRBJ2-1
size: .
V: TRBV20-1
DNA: TGCAGTGCTAGTGGGTTAGCGGGAGCCACCTACAATGAGCAGTTCTTC
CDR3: CSASGLAGATYNEQFF

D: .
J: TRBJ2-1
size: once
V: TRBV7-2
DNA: TGTGCCAGCAGCTTAGGCGGGGGCGATCTAAATGAGCAGTTCTTC
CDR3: CASSLGGGDLNEQFF

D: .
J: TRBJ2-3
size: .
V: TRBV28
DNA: TGTGCCAGCAGTTTAAGGGGGGGTGTAGATACGCAGTATTTT
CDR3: CASSLRGGVDTQYF

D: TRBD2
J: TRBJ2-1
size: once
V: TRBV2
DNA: TGTGCCAGCAGCCTACTAGCGGGGGGGCCAGGGGAGCAGTTCTTC
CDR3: CASSLLAGGPGEQFF

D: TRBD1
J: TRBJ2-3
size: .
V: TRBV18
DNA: TGTGCCAGCTCACCACCGCAGGGGACAGGGACAGATACGCAGTATTTT
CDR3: CASSPPQGTGTDTQYF

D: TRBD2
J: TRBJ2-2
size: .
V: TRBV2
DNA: TGTGCCAGCATTCTGCGGGAGGTGTCCGGGGAGCTGTTTTTT
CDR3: CASILREVSGELFF

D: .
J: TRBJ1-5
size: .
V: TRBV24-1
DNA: TGTGCCACCAGTGGAGATGATGGCAATCAGCCCCAGCATTTT
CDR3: CATSGDDGNQPQHF

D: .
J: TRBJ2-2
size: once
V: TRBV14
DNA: TGTGCCAGCAGCCAGCCGGCCTTTAGCGGTGCCGGGGAGCTGTTTTTT
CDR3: CASSQPAFSGAGELFF

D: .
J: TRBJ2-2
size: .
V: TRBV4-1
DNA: TGCGCCAGCAGCCAATCAAGCGAGGCCGGGGAGCTGTTTTTT
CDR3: CASSQSSEAGELFF

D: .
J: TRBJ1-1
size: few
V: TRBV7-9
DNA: TGTGCCAGCAGCTTAGTACTGGGGAGCACTGAAGCTTTCTTT
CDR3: CASSLVLGSTEAFF

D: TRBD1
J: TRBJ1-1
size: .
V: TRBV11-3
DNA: TGTGCCAGCAGCCTGACAGGGGAAAAGGCTTTCTTT
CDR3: CASSLTGEKAFF

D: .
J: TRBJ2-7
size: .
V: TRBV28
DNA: TGTGCCAGCAGGCATTACGATCTAGACGAGCAGTACTTC
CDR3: CASRHYDLDEQYF

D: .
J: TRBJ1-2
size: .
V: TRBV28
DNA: TGTGCCAGCACGAGGTGGGACTATGGCTACACCTTC
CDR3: CASTRWDYGYTF

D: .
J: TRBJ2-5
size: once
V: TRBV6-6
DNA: TGTGCCAGCAGCCCTCCGGGGCAAGAGACCCAGTACTTC
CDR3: CASSPPGQETQYF

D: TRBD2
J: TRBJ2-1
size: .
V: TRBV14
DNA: TGTGCCAGCAGCCAAGCACTAGCGGGAGTGGGTGAGCAGTTCTTC
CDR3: CASSQALAGVGEQFF

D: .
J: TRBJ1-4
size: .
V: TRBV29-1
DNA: TGCAGCGTTGACGGCAGGGGTGGTGAAAAACTGTTTTTT
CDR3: CSVDGRGGEKLFF

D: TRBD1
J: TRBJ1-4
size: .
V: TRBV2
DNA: TGTGCCAGCAGCCTAGTTAGGGCAGGGGGCTTACTTGCAACTAATGAAAAACTGTTTTTT
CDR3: CASSLVRAGGLLATNEKLFF

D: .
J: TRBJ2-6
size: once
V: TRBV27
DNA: TGTGCCAGCAGTCTCTCCTCTGGGGCCAACGTCCTGACTTTC
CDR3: CASSLSSGANVLTF

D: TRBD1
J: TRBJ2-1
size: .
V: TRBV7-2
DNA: TGTGCCAGCAAACGGGACAGGGTATCCGATGAGCAGTTCTTC
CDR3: CASKRDRVSDEQFF

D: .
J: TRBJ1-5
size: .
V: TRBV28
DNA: TGTGCCAGCAGTTTGGCACGATATAGCAATCAGCCCCAGCATTTT
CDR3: CASSLARYSNQPQHF

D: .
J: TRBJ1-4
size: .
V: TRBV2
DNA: TGTGCCAGCAGGGTCGGATGGGGGGGACTTAATGAAAAACTGTTTTTT
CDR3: CASRVGWGGLNEKLFF

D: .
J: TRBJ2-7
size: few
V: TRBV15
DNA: TGTGCCACCAGCAGAGGACAGGACGGGGACGAGCAGTACTTC
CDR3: CATSRGQDGDEQYF